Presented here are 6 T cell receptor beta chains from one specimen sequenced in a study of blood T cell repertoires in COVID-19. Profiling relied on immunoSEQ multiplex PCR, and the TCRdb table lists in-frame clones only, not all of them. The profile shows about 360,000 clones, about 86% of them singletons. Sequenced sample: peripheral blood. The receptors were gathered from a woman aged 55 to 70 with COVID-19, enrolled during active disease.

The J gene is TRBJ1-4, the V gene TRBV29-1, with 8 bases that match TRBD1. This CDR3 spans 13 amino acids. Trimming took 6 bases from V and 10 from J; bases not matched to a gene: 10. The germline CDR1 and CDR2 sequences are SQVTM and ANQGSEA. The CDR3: CSVMTGDYGKLFF. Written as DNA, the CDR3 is TGCAGCGTGATGACAGGGGACTATGGAAAACTGTTTTTT.

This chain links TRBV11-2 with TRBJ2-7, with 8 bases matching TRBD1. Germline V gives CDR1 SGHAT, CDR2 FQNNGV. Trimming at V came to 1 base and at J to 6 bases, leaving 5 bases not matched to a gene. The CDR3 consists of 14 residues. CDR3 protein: CASSLAGGLVEQYF. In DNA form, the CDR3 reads TGTGCCAGCAGCTTAGCAGGGGGCTTGGTCGAGCAGTACTTC.

The CDR3 bases are TGTGCCAGCAGCGATCCAGGACAGCCTTATGGCTACACCTTC. It encodes CASSDPGQPYGYTF. V gene TRBV6-2 or TRBV6-3 combines with J gene TRBJ1-2; D is possibly TRBD1 (6 bases). Trimming stripped 6 bases from V and 5 bases from J, with 16 bases between. Per germline, CDR1 MNHEY and CDR2 SVGEGT. There are 14 residues in the CDR3.

The CDR3 nucleotides are TGTGCCAGCTCAAGGGGGCACAGGCTCTACGAGCAGTACTTC. Its translation is CASSRGHRLYEQYF. The V and J genes are TRBV27 and TRBJ2-7; 7 nucleotides line up with TRBD1. There are 14 residues in the CDR3. Germline V gene data show CDR1 as MNHEY and CDR2 as SMNVEV (reference sequence). Unmatched junction bases numbered 10, after V lost 8 bases and J lost 3 bases.

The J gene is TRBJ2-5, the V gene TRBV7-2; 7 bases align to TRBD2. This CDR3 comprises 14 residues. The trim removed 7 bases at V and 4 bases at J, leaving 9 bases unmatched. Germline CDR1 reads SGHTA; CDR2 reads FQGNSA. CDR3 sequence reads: CASNLSGGGETQYF. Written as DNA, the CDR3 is TGTGCCAGCAACCTGTCGGGGGGTGGAGAGACCCAGTACTTC.

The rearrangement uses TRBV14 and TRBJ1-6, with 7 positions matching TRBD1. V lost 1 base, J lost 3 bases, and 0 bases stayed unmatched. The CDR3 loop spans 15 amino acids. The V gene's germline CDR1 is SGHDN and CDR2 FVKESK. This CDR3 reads CASSQAGGYNSPLHF. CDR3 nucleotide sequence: TGTGCCAGCAGCCAAGCAGGGGGCTATAATTCACCCCTCCACTTT.